This T cell receptor beta chain came from a study of tumor and adjacent non-tumor tissue in lung cancer. In regard to this clonotype: A much larger clone lies one base from this, so it may be a read error.

No cell sorting was done before RNA was extracted from the tissue. The normal lung tissue was taken more than 3 cm from the tumor edge. The library came from three nested PCR rounds adapted from ARM-PCR protocols. MiXCR, applied by TCRdb to the multiplex PCR reads, yields one record per CDR3 protein. Among around 76,000 distinct CDR3 sequences listed, over 60% were seen once. Germline V gene data show CDR1 as MDHEN and CDR2 as SYDVKM. The CDR3 consists of 13 residues. V dropped 7 bases and J dropped 6 bases, with 15 bases sitting between them. The rearrangement links TRBV28 to TRBJ1-2; D not certain. The sequenced sample consisted of distant non-tumor lung tissue. The source of this sequence is a man between 70 and 80 years old with non-small cell lung cancer. In nucleotides, the CDR3 is TGTGCCAGCAATGCCATGTCTAGGGATGGCTACACCTTC. It translates to CASNAMSRDGYTF.